The sequence of this T cell receptor (beta chain) was determined in a study of breast tumors, draining lymph nodes, adjacent tissues. Broader study findings: Luminal-like breast cancer showed significantly higher tumor–nontumor repertoire similarity than basal-like. Compared with lymph nodes, tumors were less diverse; compared with nontumor tissue, more.

The CDR3 length is 16 residues. Germline V gene sequence: CDR1 KGHSH, CDR2 LQKENI. Regarding this clonotype: The antigen remains undetermined. This may arise from a read error, as a much more abundant clone is one base away.

Using its own MiXCR run on the multiplex PCR reads, TCRdb lists one record per CDR3 protein. This sample carries some 150,000 distinct CDR3 sequences, under 25% of them seen once, and the ten largest clones take roughly 2.7%. Samples came from axillary lymph nodes draining the breast cancer. The receptor comes from a female donor with breast cancer. Some clones in this sample may be carry-over from other donors' samples. The chain carries TRBV18 and TRBJ2-2; 7 bases are a match to TRBD2. What was sequenced was axillary lymph node tissue. CDR3 region: CASSPRGASGTGELLF. CDR3 nucleotide sequence: TGTGCCAGCTCACCACGGGGAGCTAGCGGTACCGGGGAGCTGCTTTTT. The full variable domain, in which reference TRBV18 and TRBJ2-2 provide the parts outside the CDR3, is NAGVMQNPRHLVRRRGQEARLRCSPMKGHSHVYWYRQLPEEGLKFMVYLQKENIIDESGMPKERFSAEFPKEGPSILRIQQVVRGDSAAYFCASSPRGASGTGELLFGEGSRLTVL.